This paragraph reports one T cell receptor (beta chain). These data come from a study of molecular identifiers for immune sequencing clone quantification. TCRdb reprocessed the PCR reads via MiXCR and lists one record per CDR3 protein. The top ten hold about 1.5% of the sample, which has approximately 60,000 distinct CDR3 sequences, 19% seen once. Germline CDR1 DFQATT, CDR2 SNEGSKA (reference sequence). The CDR3 runs to 12 residues. V lost 6 bases, J lost 3 bases, and 11 bases lay in between. Researchers sorted naive CD8 T cells as cells that were CD8+CD4-CCR7+CD45RA+. The sequenced sample consisted of naive CD8+ T cells from blood, with Jurkat cell RNA spiked in. The subset here: FACS-sorted CD8+CD4-CCR7+CD45RA+ naive T cells. This chain connects TRBV20-1 to TRBJ1-2; no clear D. The origin of this receptor is a human donor in good health. Some libraries in this study had Jurkat cell RNA spiked in. The CDR3, as DNA: TGCAGTGCGCCGGTAGTGGACTATGGCTACACCTTC. Its protein product is CSAPVVDYGYTF.